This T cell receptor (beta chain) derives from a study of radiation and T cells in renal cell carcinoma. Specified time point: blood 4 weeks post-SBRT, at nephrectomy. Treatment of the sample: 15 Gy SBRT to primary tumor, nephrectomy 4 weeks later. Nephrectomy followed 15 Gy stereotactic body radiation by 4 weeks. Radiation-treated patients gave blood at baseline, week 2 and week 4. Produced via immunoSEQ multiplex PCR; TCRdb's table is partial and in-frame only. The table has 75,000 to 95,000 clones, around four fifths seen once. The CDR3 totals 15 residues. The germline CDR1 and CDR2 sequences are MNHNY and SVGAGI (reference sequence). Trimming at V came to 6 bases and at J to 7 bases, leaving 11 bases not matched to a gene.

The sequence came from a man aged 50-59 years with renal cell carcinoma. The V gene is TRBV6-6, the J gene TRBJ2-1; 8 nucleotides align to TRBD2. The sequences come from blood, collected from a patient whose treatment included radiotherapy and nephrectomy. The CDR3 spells CASSPLRGVGNEQFF. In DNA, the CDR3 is TGTGCCAGCAGCCCCCTGCGGGGGGTTGGAAATGAGCAGTTCTTC.